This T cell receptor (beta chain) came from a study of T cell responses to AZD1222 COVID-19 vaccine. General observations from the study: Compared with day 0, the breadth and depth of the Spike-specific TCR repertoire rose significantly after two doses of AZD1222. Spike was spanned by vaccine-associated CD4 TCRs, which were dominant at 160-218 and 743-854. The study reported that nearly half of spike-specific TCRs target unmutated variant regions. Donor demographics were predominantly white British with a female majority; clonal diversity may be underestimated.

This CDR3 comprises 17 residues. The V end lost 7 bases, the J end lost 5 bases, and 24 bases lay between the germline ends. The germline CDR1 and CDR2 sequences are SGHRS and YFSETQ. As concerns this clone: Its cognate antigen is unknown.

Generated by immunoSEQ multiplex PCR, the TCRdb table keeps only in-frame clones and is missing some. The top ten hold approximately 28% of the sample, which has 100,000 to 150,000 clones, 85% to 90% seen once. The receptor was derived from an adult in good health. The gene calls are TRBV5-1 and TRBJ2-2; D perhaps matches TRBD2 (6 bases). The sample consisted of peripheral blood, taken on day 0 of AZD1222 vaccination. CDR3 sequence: CASAKGGGDLGTGELFF. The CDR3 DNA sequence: TGCGCCAGCGCGAAAGGTGGCGGGGATTTGGGGACCGGGGAGCTGTTTTTT.